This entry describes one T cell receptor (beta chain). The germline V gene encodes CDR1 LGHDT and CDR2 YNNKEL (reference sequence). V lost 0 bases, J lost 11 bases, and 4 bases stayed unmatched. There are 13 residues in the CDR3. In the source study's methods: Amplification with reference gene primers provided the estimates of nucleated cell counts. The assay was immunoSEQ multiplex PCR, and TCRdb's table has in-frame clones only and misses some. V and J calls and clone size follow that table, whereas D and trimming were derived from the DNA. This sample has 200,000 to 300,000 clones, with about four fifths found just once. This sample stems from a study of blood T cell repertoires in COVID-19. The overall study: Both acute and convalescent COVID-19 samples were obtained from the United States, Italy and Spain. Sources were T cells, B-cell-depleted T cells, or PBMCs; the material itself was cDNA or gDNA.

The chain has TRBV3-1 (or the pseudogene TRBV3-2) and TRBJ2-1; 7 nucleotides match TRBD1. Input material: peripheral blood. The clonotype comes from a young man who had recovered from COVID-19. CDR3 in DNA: TGTGCCAGCAGCCAAGACGAGGACAGGAAGCAGTTCTTC. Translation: CASSQDEDRKQFF.